This is a list of T cell receptor beta chains from one sample in a study of blood T cells in healthy people across ages. TCRdb redid the calling of the 5' RACE reads with MiXCR, one entry per CDR3 protein. The sample holds hundreds of thousands of distinct CDR3 sequences, 29% seen once. The sequenced sample consisted of blood. The receptors originated from a woman older than 75 in good health. CDR3s include the opening cysteine and the closing phenylalanine or tryptophan. The D gene is left open where the match is weak. Size is stated for part of the rows, as once, few or many counts, or as a class when the clone is expanded.

d_call	v_call	clone_size	j_call	cdr3_aa	cdr3_nt
-	TRBV6-1	many	TRBJ2-3	CASNEDPSTDTQYF	TGTGCCAGTAACGAGGACCCCAGCACAGATACGCAGTATTTT
TRBD1	TRBV6-2/TRBV6-3	-	TRBJ1-2	CASRAGTGNGYTF	TGTGCCAGCAGGGCCGGGACAGGAAATGGCTACACCTTC
TRBD2	TRBV4-3	many	TRBJ2-3	CASSQGGSYTQYF	TGCGCCAGCAGCCAGGGGGGGTCTTATACGCAGTATTTT
-	TRBV11-2	-	TRBJ2-5	CASSQDAMQETQYF	TGTGCCAGCAGCCAAGACGCAATGCAAGAGACCCAGTACTTC
TRBD1	TRBV30	-	TRBJ1-1	CAWSWDRARSEAFF	TGTGCCTGGAGTTGGGACAGGGCGAGATCGGAAGCTTTCTTT
-	TRBV2	few	TRBJ1-2	CASGGGYGYTF	TGTGCCAGCGGGGGGGGTTATGGCTACACCTTC
TRBD1	TRBV7-2	-	TRBJ1-2	CASSLGGGASLGYTF	TGTGCCAGCAGCTTGGGAGGGGGCGCCTCTCTAGGCTACACCTTC
TRBD1	TRBV12-3/TRBV12-4	few	TRBJ2-2	CASSLAGTGHTGELFF	TGTGCCAGCAGTTTAGCGGGGACAGGGCACACCGGGGAGCTGTTTTTT
TRBD2	TRBV6-5	many	TRBJ2-3	CASSYNGGGNTDTQYF	TGTGCCAGCAGTTACAATGGCGGGGGGAACACAGATACGCAGTATTTT
TRBD1	TRBV10-3	many	TRBJ2-7	CAISEARDRDYEQYF	TGTGCCATCAGTGAGGCCCGGGACAGAGACTACGAGCAGTACTTC
-	TRBV6-2/TRBV6-3	many	TRBJ2-4	CASSYAKGGSAKNIQYF	TGTGCCAGCAGTTATGCAAAAGGGGGATCTGCCAAAAACATTCAGTACTTC
TRBD2	TRBV15	-	TRBJ2-1	CATSRPGLAGTEQFF	TGTGCCACCAGCAGACCGGGACTAGCGGGTACTGAGCAGTTCTTC
-	TRBV18	many	TRBJ2-7	CASSPNNRGEQYF	TGTGCCAGCTCACCAAACAATCGGGGAGAGCAGTACTTC
TRBD1	TRBV6-2/TRBV6-3	many	TRBJ1-6	CATNGQGSDSPLHF	TGTGCCACCAACGGACAGGGGTCGGATTCACCCCTCCACTTT
-	TRBV6-2/TRBV6-3	many	TRBJ2-7	CASSYWAANYEQYF	TGTGCCAGCAGTTACTGGGCAGCGAACTACGAGCAGTACTTC
-	TRBV7-9	many	TRBJ2-1	CASSLGGHSYNEQFF	TGTGCCAGCAGCTTAGGGGGCCACTCCTACAATGAGCAGTTCTTC
TRBD1	TRBV7-9	many	TRBJ1-2	CASRFGGQSNYGYTF	TGTGCCAGCAGATTTGGGGGACAGTCTAACTATGGCTACACCTTC
TRBD1	TRBV6-2/TRBV6-3	many	TRBJ2-1	CASSSGQGITYNEQFF	TGTGCCAGCAGCTCCGGACAGGGCATAACCTACAATGAGCAGTTCTTC
TRBD1	TRBV18	-	TRBJ1-4	CASSPRTGGTNEKRFF	TGTGCCAGCTCACCACGGACAGGGGGCACTAATGAAAAACGGTTTTTT
-	TRBV18	few	TRBJ1-2	CASSPPVPPYGYTF	TGTGCCAGCTCACCACCCGTCCCTCCCTATGGCTACACCTTC
-	TRBV6-5	few	TRBJ1-4	CASSSPGEGGEKLFF	TGTGCCAGCAGTTCCCCAGGGGAAGGGGGGGAAAAACTGTTTTTT
TRBD1	TRBV30	-	TRBJ1-2	CAWGPRGRGYGYTF	TGTGCCTGGGGCCCCAGGGGGCGCGGCTATGGCTACACCTTC
TRBD2	TRBV24-1	many	TRBJ2-1	CATSDAGTSGGNEQFF	TGTGCCACCAGTGACGCCGGGACTAGCGGGGGTAATGAGCAGTTCTTC